These 14 T cell receptor beta chains share one sample of origin, sequenced in a study of blood T cells in healthy people across ages (dated by TCRdb to 2014 to 2015). The library was built by means of 5' RACE. Instrument on record: Illumina HiSeq 2500. A second PCR of about 7 to 12 cycles was performed with a sample-barcoded 5' primer and a J-beta primer mix. TCRdb reran the public reads through fastp at Q25 and MiXCR, keeping productive beta chains. Here each entry gathers all rows of one CDR3 protein and keeps the most common genes and DNA. The sample table contains about 380,000 distinct CDR3 sequences; only one count was recorded for roughly half of them. 45% to 60% of the sample is held by the ten biggest clonotypes. The sample taken for sequencing was blood. The origin of the receptors is a man aged 55-75 years in good health.

V usage is TRBV28 and J usage is TRBJ2-1; 9 bases fit TRBD1. This CDR3 is built from 13 residues. Germline V gene sequence: CDR1 MDHEN, CDR2 SYDVKM. V lost 5 bases, J lost 10 bases, and 6 bases stayed unmatched. In DNA form, the CDR3 reads TGTGCCAGCAGTGTATTGGGGACAGGGGAGCAGTTCTTC. It yields the protein CASSVLGTGEQFF.

This clonotype came up a few times. The V gene is TRBV2, the J gene TRBJ2-7; no reliable D call. The length of the CDR3 is 14 residues. Germline CDR1 and CDR2: SNHLY and FYNNEI. V was pared by 5 bases and J by 1 base, with 12 bases between. The CDR3 is CASSPNRASYEQYF. The DNA for the CDR3 is TGTGCCAGCAGTCCAAACCGAGCTTCCTACGAGCAGTACTTC.

The V call is TRBV7-2, the J call TRBJ2-5; tentatively, D is TRBD1 (5 bases). The DNA end is a closer match to TRBJ2-1, so the J assignment may be wrong. Germline lookup yields CDR1 SGHTA and CDR2 FQGNSA. This CDR3 has 14 amino acids. CDR3 loop: CASSFRQLQETQFF. CDR3 nucleotide sequence: TGTGCCAGCAGCTTCCGACAGCTCCAAGAGACCCAGTTCTTC.

The chain links TRBV6-1 to TRBJ2-1; D is possibly TRBD2 (5 bases). There are 15 residues in the CDR3. The V gene's germline CDR1 is MNHNS and CDR2 SASEGT. Trimming cost V 1 base and J 7 bases, with 14 bases left between them. The CDR3 nucleotides are TGTGCCAGCAGTGAAGAGGTTGGGAGTTCGAATGAGCAGTTCTTC. As protein: CASSEEVGSSNEQFF.

This clonotype was detected only a few times. The chain employs TRBV9 and TRBJ2-1, with 11 bases identical to TRBD2. Germline V gives CDR1 SGDLS, CDR2 YYNGEE. This CDR3 spans 17 amino acids. J gave up 8 bases and V 0 bases, and 10 bases lay outside the gene matches. In DNA, the CDR3 is TGTGCCAGCAGCGTAGGAGGGCTAGCGGGAGGCTCGGATGAGCAGTTCTTC. Translated, it gives CASSVGGLAGGSDEQFF.

This clonotype has a handful of counts. CDR3 coding DNA: TGTGCCAGCAGTTTATTCGGCGGGGGGGCCGAGGAGCAGTACTTC. This translates into CASSLFGGGAEEQYF. The chain joins TRBV27 to TRBJ2-7, with 9 positions matching TRBD2. Germline CDR1 MNHEY, CDR2 SMNVEV (reference sequence). V shed 1 base and J 7 bases; nucleotides not matched to a gene: 8. The CDR3 loop spans 15 amino acids.

The chain recombines TRBV27 with TRBJ1-2; possible D gene TRBD1, 5 bases. The CDR3 runs 15 residues. Germline V gene lookup returns CDR1 MNHEY and CDR2 SMNVEV (reference sequence). V was trimmed by 3 bases and J by 4 bases, leaving 15 bases between them. CDR3 in amino acids: CASSFGPGTAYGYTF. CDR3 bases: TGTGCCAGCAGTTTTGGGCCCGGGACGGCCTATGGCTACACCTTC.

This clonotype was seen a few times. This chain uses TRBV5-1 with TRBJ2-1; a weak D match, TRBD1 (5 bases). Between the trimmed V and J ends, which lost 1 base and 6 bases, there was a span of 8 bases. Germline V gene lookup returns CDR1 SGHRS and CDR2 YFSETQ. The CDR3 loop spans 13 amino acids. The CDR3 DNA follows: TGCGCCAGCAGCTTGTCAGGGCTCAATGAGCAGTTCTTC. This encodes CASSLSGLNEQFF.

This rearrangement joins TRBV6-1 to TRBJ1-6; D may be TRBD1 (6 bases). CDR3 length: 13 amino acids. Trimming removed 2 bases at V and 10 bases at J, with 9 bases between. The germline V gene has CDR1 MNHNS and CDR2 SASEGT. The chain's CDR3 is CASSEQGYSPLHF. The CDR3 region has the DNA TGTGCCAGCAGTGAACAGGGGTACTCACCCCTCCACTTT.

Only a few counts were recorded for this clonotype. The chain couples TRBV7-8 to TRBJ1-1, with D perhaps TRBD1 (6 bases). The CDR3 totals 16 residues. Germline values: CDR1 SGHVS, CDR2 FQNEAQ. Trimming cost V 1 base and J 6 bases, with 18 bases left between them. The CDR3 DNA is TGTGCCAGCAGCTTAGTTGCGGGACAATATGTTTCTGAAGCTTTCTTT. It encodes CASSLVAGQYVSEAFF.

Only a few counts were recorded for this clonotype. V usage is TRBV7-2 and J usage is TRBJ2-3, with 8 bases lining up with TRBD2. The V and J ends lost 2 bases and 6 bases, in that order; junction bases with no gene match: 13. The CDR3 covers 17 residues. The germline V gene has CDR1 SGHTA and CDR2 FQGNSA. The CDR3 protein is CASSLHTSGSRRDTQYF. CDR3 DNA sequence: TGTGCCAGCAGCTTACACACTAGCGGTTCCCGAAGGGATACGCAGTATTTT.

This rearrangement joins TRBV7-2 to TRBJ1-1, with D possibly TRBD1 on 6 matching bases. V was shortened by 4 bases and J by 10 bases, with 16 bases between the two germline ends. CDR1 SGHTA and CDR2 FQGNSA come from the germline V gene. The CDR3 length is 13 residues. The CDR3 region has the DNA TGTGCCAGCAGCTCCCTGGGGGGCGCGGGAGCTTTCTTT. This sequence encodes CASSSLGGAGAFF.

In this sample, this clonotype turned up once. J is TRBJ2-5 and V is TRBV5-1, with D possibly being TRBD1 (6 bases). The CDR3 is 14 residues long. Per the germline V gene, CDR1 is SGHRS and CDR2 is YFSETQ. Trimming pared 0 bases from V and 3 bases from J, leaving 9 bases between. CDR3 residues: CASSLDREEETQYF. Here the CDR3 DNA reads TGCGCCAGCAGCTTGGACAGGGAAGAAGAGACCCAGTACTTC.

This rearrangement joins TRBV2 to TRBJ2-4; a weak D match, TRBD1 (5 bases). The J call may be faulty, since TRBJ2-7 better matches the DNA end. CDR3 length equals 15 residues. CDR1 is SNHLY and CDR2 is FYNNEI in the germline V gene. CDR3 region: CASRYLPAGSDEQYF. In DNA form, the CDR3 reads TGTGCCAGCAGATACCTTCCCGCAGGGTCGGACGAGCAGTACTTC.